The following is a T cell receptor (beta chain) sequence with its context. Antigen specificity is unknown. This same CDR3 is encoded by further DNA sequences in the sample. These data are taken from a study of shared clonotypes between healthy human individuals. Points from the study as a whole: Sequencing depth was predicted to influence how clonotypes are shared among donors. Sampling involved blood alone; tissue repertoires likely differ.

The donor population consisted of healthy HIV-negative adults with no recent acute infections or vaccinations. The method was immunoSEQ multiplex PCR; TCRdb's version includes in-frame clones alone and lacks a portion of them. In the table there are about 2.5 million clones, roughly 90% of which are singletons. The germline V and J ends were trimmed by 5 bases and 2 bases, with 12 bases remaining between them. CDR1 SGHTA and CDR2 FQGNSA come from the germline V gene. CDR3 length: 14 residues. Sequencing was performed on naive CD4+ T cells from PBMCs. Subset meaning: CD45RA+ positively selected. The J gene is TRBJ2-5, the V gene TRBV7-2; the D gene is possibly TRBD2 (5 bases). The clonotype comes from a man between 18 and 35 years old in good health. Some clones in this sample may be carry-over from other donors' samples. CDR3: CASSLRTSQETQYF. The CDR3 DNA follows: TGTGCCAGCAGCCTACGAACTAGTCAAGAGACCCAGTACTTC.